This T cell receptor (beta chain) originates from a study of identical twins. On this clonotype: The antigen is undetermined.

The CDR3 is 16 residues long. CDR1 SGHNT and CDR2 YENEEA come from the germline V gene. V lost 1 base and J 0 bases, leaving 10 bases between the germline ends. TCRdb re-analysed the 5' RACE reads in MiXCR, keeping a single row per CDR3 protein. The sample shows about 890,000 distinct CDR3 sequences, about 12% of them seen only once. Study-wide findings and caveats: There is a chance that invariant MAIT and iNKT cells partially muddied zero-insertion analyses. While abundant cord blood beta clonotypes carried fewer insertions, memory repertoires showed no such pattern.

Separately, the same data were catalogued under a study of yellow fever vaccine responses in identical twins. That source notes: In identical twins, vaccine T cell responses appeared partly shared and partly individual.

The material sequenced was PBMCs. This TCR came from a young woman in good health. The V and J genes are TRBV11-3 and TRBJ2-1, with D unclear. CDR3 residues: CASSLASISSYNEQFF. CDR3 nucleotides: TGTGCCAGCAGCTTAGCTTCTATTAGCTCCTACAATGAGCAGTTCTTC.